The 2 T cell receptor beta chains below all came from one sample that was sequenced in a study of lymphopenia after photon versus proton radiotherapy. The data were produced by immunoSEQ multiplex PCR, yet TCRdb's version contains in-frame clones alone and is incomplete. The sample lists 150,000 to 200,000 clones; less than 90% were seen once. The specimen comprised peripheral blood, sampled from a patient treated with photon-based radiotherapy. The receptor set was obtained from a man between 50 and 59 years old with gastric cancer.

The CDR3 reads CASSWTPTGELFF. In nucleotides, the CDR3 is TGTGCCAGCAGCTGGACCCCAACCGGGGAGCTGTTTTTT. V gene TRBV7-2 combines with J gene TRBJ2-2; the D is unclear. This CDR3 has 13 amino acids. Germline assignment: CDR1 SGHTA and CDR2 FQGNSA. V lost 4 bases and J 5 bases, leaving 8 bases between the germline ends.

This clone showed up just once. This chain links TRBV7-9 with TRBJ2-1; 7 bases fit TRBD1. Germline CDR1 reads SEHNR; CDR2 reads FQNEAQ (reference sequence). Losses at the gene ends were 3 bases for V and 2 bases for J; bases not matched to a gene: 1. This CDR3 comprises 14 residues. CDR3 sequence: CASSFDRAYNEQFF. CDR3 nucleotides: TGTGCCAGCAGCTTTGACAGGGCCTACAATGAGCAGTTCTTC. Filled out from reference TRBV7-9 and TRBJ2-1, the complete variable domain reads DTGVSQNPRHKITKRGQNVTFRCDPISEHNRLYWYRQTLGQGPEFLTYFQNEAQLEKSRLLSDRFSAERPKGSFSTLEIQRTEQGDSAMYLCASSFDRAYNEQFFGPGTRLTVL.